The clone carrying this TCR beta chain was found a few times. Its target is unknown. The time point is: sample taken at primary tumor resection. The data were obtained in a study of spatial heterogeneity in lung cancer. After removal of 4 bases from V and 2 bases from J, the junction contained 4 bases not matched to a gene. Germline V gene data show CDR1 as SGHRS and CDR2 as YFSETQ. The CDR3 length is 14 residues. Whole-study findings and limits: Counts of expanded intratumoral alpha and beta TCRs tracked tumor mutation counts.

Every cDNA TCR molecule received its own unique molecular identifier. TCRdb re-derived calls from the 5' RACE reads in MiXCR, one entry per CDR3 protein. The table has 24,000 or so distinct CDR3 sequences, approximately 9.5% seen once. Specimen: lung tumor tissue, collected at surgery. This sequence was found in a male donor with early-stage non-small cell lung cancer. The genes are TRBV5-1 and TRBJ2-7; 9 nucleotides line up with TRBD1. This chain's CDR3 is CASSKDRGPYEQYF. Written as DNA, the CDR3 is TGCGCCAGCAGCAAGGACAGGGGACCCTACGAGCAGTACTTC.